This record concerns one TCR beta chain sequence. CDR3 length equals 13 residues. The germline V gene encodes CDR1 GTSNPN and CDR2 SVGIG (reference sequence). Deletions cut 3 bases from V and 6 bases from J, with 12 bases between. The data were taken from a study of T cell responses to AZD1222 COVID-19 vaccine. This table comes from immunoSEQ multiplex PCR, and its TCRdb copy is limited to in-frame clones, with some not included. The table lists roughly 120,000 clones, about 92% of them singletons. The chain has TRBV30 and TRBJ1-5; TRBD1 might be the D (5 bases). The material sequenced was peripheral blood, taken on day 0 of AZD1222 vaccination. This sequence was found in an adult in good health. Here the CDR3 DNA reads TGTGCCTGGAGAGGGGCGCGGACTCAGCCCCAGCATTTT. Translating it yields CAWRGARTQPQHF.